The subject of this entry is one TCR beta chain. No conserved phenylalanine or tryptophan is present at the end of the CDR3, so a read error is the likely explanation. Germline loops: CDR1 SGHNT, CDR2 YYREEE (reference sequence). CDR3 length: 16 amino acids. cDNA specific to TCR beta was made from 450 to 650 ng of total RNA, with a constant-region primer employed for priming. TCR beta libraries came from three nested multiplex PCR rounds using slightly modified ARM-PCR. Running around 10 cycles apiece, the first two PCR rounds relied on TRBV1-TRBV30 forward primers together with a C-beta reverse primer. TCRdb fed the multiplex PCR reads into MiXCR, producing one record per CDR3 protein. The data contain about 100,000 distinct CDR3 sequences, around 68% of them singletons. Scientists recovered RNA and DNA together from about 21-30 mg of unsorted bulk tissue. This sample stems from a study of tumor-infiltrating lymphocytes in primary liver carcinoma.

Sequenced material: tumor-adjacent normal liver tissue. This chain uses TRBV5-4 with TRBJ2-7, with 11 bases lining up with TRBD2. The TCR sequence derives from a middle-aged man with primary liver carcinoma and hepatitis B virus infection. As DNA, the CDR3 is TGTGTCAGCAGCATGCTCCTAGCGGGAGGCCCGGGGGAGCAGTACATC. It translates to CVSSMLLAGGPGEQYI.